This T cell receptor beta chain came from a study of blood T cell repertoires in COVID-19. Overall study context: Whether acute or convalescent, the COVID-19 samples came from the United States, Italy and Spain. PBMCs, B-cell-depleted T cells, or T cells provided the cDNA or gDNA that made up the material.

Germline V lookup: CDR1 SNHLY, CDR2 FYNNEI. This CDR3 region has 13 residues. V was trimmed by 4 bases and J by 4 bases, leaving 8 bases between them. Seattle enrolled patients during active infection and tracked them longitudinally. Study processing details: It was from reference gene primer amplification that nucleated cell counts were estimated. TCRdb keeps only in-frame clones here, not all; method: immunoSEQ multiplex PCR. For V, J and clone size, that table is used; D and trimming come from the DNA. The sample includes about 140,000 clones, about 87% seen only once; the top ten take about 2.5%. Sequencing was carried out using peripheral blood. The sequence was obtained from a human donor with COVID-19, enrolled during active disease. The donor label of this sample is uncertain. V is TRBV2 and J is TRBJ1-5; D ambiguous. Written as DNA, the CDR3 is TGTGCCAGCAGTGCCCAATTGAATCAGCCCCAGCATTTT. Translating it yields CASSAQLNQPQHF.